These 4 T cell receptor beta chains share one sample of origin, sequenced in a study of a mutant IDH1 vaccine in newly diagnosed glioma. Time point reported: week 5, during vaccination. Every vaccine dose comprised 300 ug of mutant IDH1 20-mer peptide plus topical imiquimod. Sequencing used immunoSEQ multiplex PCR; TCRdb keeps in-frame clones, though not all of them. The sample holds more than 25,000 clones; 77% are singletons and the top ten take more than 9%. Their antigens remain unidentified. The sequencing here drew on PBMCs, taken from a glioma patient whose treatment included an IDH1 peptide vaccine. Receptor source: a man aged 35 to 55 with glioma.

The rearrangement joins TRBV5-4 to TRBJ1-2, with a possible D match to TRBD1 (5 bases). The V gene lost 6 bases and the J gene lost 4 bases, with 19 bases spanning the gap. The CDR3 is 15 residues long. CDR1 SGHNT and CDR2 YYREEE come from the germline V gene (reference sequence). The CDR3 reads CASTEYGAGLYGYTF. The CDR3 nucleotides read TGTGCCAGCACGGAGTACGGGGCAGGTCTCTATGGCTACACCTTC.

This chain connects TRBV21-1 to TRBJ1-5. TRBV21-1 is shown as a pseudogene. The CDR3 has 16 residues. CDR3 coding DNA: TGTGCCAGCAGCCCGTTGGACCGATATAGCAATCAGCCCCAGCATTTT. Its translation is CASSPLDRYSNQPQHF.

This clone was observed a handful of times. The chain recombines TRBV10-1 with TRBJ1-5; the match to TRBD1 covers 7 bases. The CDR3 spans 13 residues. Germline V gene data show CDR1 as WNHNN and CDR2 as SYGVQD (reference sequence). With 4 bases clipped from V and 8 bases from J, the junction kept 5 bases outside the gene matches. CDR3 bases: TGCGCCAGCAGTGCCGGGACAGACAAGCCCCAGCATTTT. It specifies CASSAGTDKPQHF.

The CDR3 DNA sequence: TGTGCCAGCAGTGAAAGGGCGGGTCCATCCTACGAGCAGTACTTC. Protein product: CASSERAGPSYEQYF. V gene TRBV2 combines with J gene TRBJ2-7; tentatively, D is TRBD2 (5 bases). The germline gives CDR1 SNHLY, CDR2 FYNNEI. Between the trimmed V and J ends, which lost 2 bases and 1 base, there was a span of 12 bases. This CDR3 is built from 15 residues.